The 25 T cell receptor beta chains given below trace back to one sample, sequenced in a study of cytomegalovirus exposure and HLA in healthy donors. PCR amplification relied on 60 Vbeta primers (plus 13 Jbeta primers). Libraries were prepared by immunoSEQ multiplex PCR; TCRdb keeps only in-frame clonotypes and omits some of them. The sample lists 150,000 or so clones; around 84% were seen once. Sequencing was carried out using PBMCs. Receptors were obtained from a man aged 45-65 years in good health and CMV-seronegative.

The chain carries TRBV2 and TRBJ1-1; 8 nucleotides line up with TRBD1. Germline lookup yields CDR1 SNHLY and CDR2 FYNNEI. J gave up 1 base and V 4 bases, and 5 bases lay outside the gene matches. The CDR3 runs to 15 residues. The CDR3 DNA follows: TGTGCCAGCAGTGGGACAGGGTCACGGAACACTGAAGCTTTCTTT. Amino acid sequence: CASSGTGSRNTEAFF.

The chain links TRBV11-2 to TRBJ2-1; tentative D call: TRBD2 (6 bases). The germline V gene has CDR1 SGHAT and CDR2 FQNNGV. Trimming took 7 bases from V and 2 from J, leaving 12 bases between them. The CDR3 is 14 amino acids. The CDR3 coding sequence is TGTGCCAGCACCCTCCGCGGGGCCTACAATGAGCAGTTCTTC. Translated, it gives CASTLRGAYNEQFF.

This chain joins TRBV5-1 and TRBJ1-2; D perhaps matches TRBD1 (6 bases). This CDR3 has 15 amino acids. CDR1 is SGHRS, CDR2 YFSETQ, per germline. The V end was cut by 2 bases, the J end by 2 bases, with 13 bases between. Written as DNA, the CDR3 is TGCGCCAGCAGCTTTAGGGGGGGAGACAACTATGGCTACACCTTC. This encodes CASSFRGGDNYGYTF.

This clone was seen more than once but under ten times. The chain uses TRBV18 and TRBJ2-3; tentative D call: TRBD2 (5 bases). The CDR3 contains 14 residues. Germline lookup yields CDR1 KGHSH and CDR2 LQKENI. V shed 2 bases and J shed 8 bases, with 14 bases lying between them. CDR3 residues: CASSPNLLESTQYF. The DNA for the CDR3 is TGTGCCAGCTCACCAAATTTACTAGAGAGTACGCAGTATTTT.

The chain is built from TRBV6-1 and TRBJ1-2, with D possibly matching TRBD1 (5 bases). CDR1 MNHNS and CDR2 SASEGT come from the germline V gene. Trimming removed 5 bases at V and 3 bases at J, with 13 bases between. The CDR3 runs to 14 residues. The CDR3 bases are TGTGCCAGCAGTAAACAACAGGTAGACTATGGCTACACCTTC. Protein product: CASSKQQVDYGYTF.

With regard to this clone: The same CDR3 also results from other DNA sequences found in this sample. This chain joins TRBV30 and TRBJ2-5, with 8 nucleotides matching TRBD2. The V segment lost 2 bases and the J segment 1 base; nucleotides outside the gene matches: 6. The length of the CDR3 is 15 residues. Germline lookup yields CDR1 GTSNPN and CDR2 SVGIG (reference sequence). The CDR3 reads CAWSRLAGGQETQYF. In DNA, the CDR3 is TGTGCCTGGAGTCGGTTGGCGGGAGGCCAAGAGACCCAGTACTTC.

The V and J genes are TRBV7-2 and TRBJ2-3; D gene unclear. The CDR3 totals 15 residues. The V gene lost 2 bases and the J gene lost 2 bases, with 11 bases spanning the gap. Germline values: CDR1 SGHTA, CDR2 FQGNSA. CDR3 sequence reads: CASSLPTSFTDTQYF. The CDR3 region has the DNA TGTGCCAGCAGCTTACCGACAAGCTTCACAGATACGCAGTATTTT.

A remark on this clone: This specimen includes other DNA sequences encoding the same CDR3. The chain carries TRBV9 and TRBJ1-1, with no clear D. CDR3 size: 13 residues. CDR1 SGDLS and CDR2 YYNGEE come from the germline V gene. The V end lost 0 bases, the J end lost 1 base, and 4 bases lay between the germline ends. CDR3 DNA sequence: TGTGCCAGCAGCGTAGCAGGGAACACTGAAGCTTTCTTT. Translated, it gives CASSVAGNTEAFF.

J is TRBJ1-1 and V is TRBV7-9; the D gene is possibly TRBD1 (5 bases). Trimming pared 2 bases from V and 6 bases from J, leaving 13 bases between. Germline V lookup: CDR1 SEHNR, CDR2 FQNEAQ (reference sequence). This CDR3 is 14 amino acids long. CDR3 in amino acids: CASSLNLDRSEAFF. In DNA, the CDR3 is TGTGCCAGCAGCTTAAATTTAGACAGATCTGAAGCTTTCTTT.

The chain couples TRBV25-1 to TRBJ2-3; 14 bases agree with TRBD2. Germline CDR1 reads MGHDK; CDR2 reads SYGVNS. The CDR3 is 15 amino acids. The J segment lost 2 bases and the V segment lost 8 bases, leaving 3 bases of the junction unmatched. In DNA form, the CDR3 reads TGTGCCAGCCGACTAGCGGGAGGGCCCACAGATACGCAGTATTTT. Its protein product is CASRLAGGPTDTQYF.

The CDR3 DNA reads TGTGCCAGCAGTTACTCAACAGGTCCAACTGAAGCTTTCTTT. This gives the protein CASSYSTGPTEAFF. The chain combines TRBV6-5 with TRBJ1-1, with TRBD1 as a possible D gene (5 bases). The CDR3 is 14 residues long. V was cut by 0 bases and J by 5 bases, with 10 bases left in between. Germline V CDR1 and CDR2: MNHEY, SVGAGI.

J is TRBJ2-7 and V is TRBV27, with a tentative D call TRBD1 (6 bases). Germline V gives CDR1 MNHEY, CDR2 SMNVEV (reference sequence). CDR3 length: 15 amino acids. Trimming pared 3 bases from V and 3 bases from J, leaving 15 bases between. Written as DNA, the CDR3 is TGTGCCAGCAGTTTTAGACAGGTAAACATCTACGAGCAGTACTTC. Residues: CASSFRQVNIYEQYF.

The gene calls are TRBV13 and TRBJ1-1; D is undetermined. Germline assignment: CDR1 PRHDT and CDR2 FYEKMQ (reference sequence). The CDR3 is 13 residues long. Trimming took 4 bases from V and 4 from J, leaving 10 bases between them. DNA of the CDR3: TGTGCCAGCAGCTCGTTGTGGGCCACTGAAGCTTTCTTT. The encoded protein is CASSSLWATEAFF. Full variable domain (missing parts from reference TRBV13 and TRBJ1-1): AAGVIQSPRHLIKEKRETATLKCYPIPRHDTVYWYQQGPGQDPQFLISFYEKMQSDKGSIPDRFSAQQFSDYHSELNMSSLELGDSALYFCASSSLWATEAFFGQGTRLTVV.

The J gene is TRBJ2-1, the V gene TRBV18, with 7 nucleotides matching TRBD2. Trimming removed 3 bases from V and 3 bases from J; junction bases left unmatched: 8. The CDR3 contains 16 residues. Per germline, CDR1 KGHSH and CDR2 LQKENI. The CDR3 coding sequence is TGTGCCAGCTCACCCGCACTAGCGACAATCTACAATGAGCAGTTCTTC. It is translated as CASSPALATIYNEQFF.

The chain employs TRBV7-8 and TRBJ1-2; no firm D call. Germline loops: CDR1 SGHVS, CDR2 FQNEAQ. Trimming left V 5 bases short and J 2 bases short, with 12 bases between. The CDR3 is made up of 14 amino acids. CDR3 sequence: CASSPAGGNYGYTF. The CDR3, as DNA: TGTGCCAGCAGCCCTGCGGGAGGGAACTATGGCTACACCTTC.

CDR3 loop: CASTTTGSVLGYTF. DNA for the CDR3: TGTGCCAGCACCACGACAGGGTCCGTCCTTGGCTACACCTTC. The chain is built from TRBV28 and TRBJ1-2; 7 nucleotides align to TRBD1. This CDR3 is 14 amino acids long. Trimming cost V 7 bases and J 7 bases; bases outside gene matches: 12. CDR1 and CDR2 from the germline V gene are MDHEN and SYDVKM.

This chain links TRBV5-6 with TRBJ2-2, with 11 bases fitting TRBD1. CDR1 is SGHDT and CDR2 is YYEEEE in the germline V gene. The CDR3 consists of 16 residues. V gave up 5 bases and J gave up 2 bases; unmatched junction bases: 5. DNA of the CDR3: TGTGCCAGCAGTCGTGGACAGGGGGCAAACACCGGGGAGCTGTTTTTT. It encodes CASSRGQGANTGELFF.

CDR3 nucleotide sequence: TGTGCCAGCTCACCACTGGGTGTCGACGGAGGGAGGGAGTACGGAGAAAAACTGTTTTTT. Amino acids: CASSPLGVDGGREYGEKLFF. The V gene is TRBV18, the J gene TRBJ1-4; D unclear. V was cut by 1 base and J by 8 bases, with 29 bases left in between. There are 20 residues in the CDR3. Germline CDR1 reads KGHSH; CDR2 reads LQKENI. The whole variable domain, remainder taken from reference TRBV18 and TRBJ1-4, is NAGVMQNPRHLVRRRGQEARLRCSPMKGHSHVYWYRQLPEEGLKFMVYLQKENIIDESGMPKERFSAEFPKEGPSILRIQQVVRGDSAAYFCASSPLGVDGGREYGEKLFFGSGTQLSVL.

J is TRBJ2-5 and V is TRBV4-1; 9 bases are a match to TRBD2. The CDR3 consists of 17 residues. Germline V lookup: CDR1 MGHRA, CDR2 YSYEKL. The V gene end was trimmed by 4 bases and the J gene end by 3 bases; junction bases not matched to a gene: 12. CDR3 nucleotides: TGCGCCAGCAGCCGGGGGGTGGCGGGAGGGCCGGAAGAGACCCAGTACTTC. Amino acids: CASSRGVAGGPEETQYF.

J is TRBJ2-3 and V is TRBV9; 10 bases are shared with TRBD1. The ends lost 1 base at V and 4 bases at J; junction bases unmatched: 3. CDR3 length: 15 amino acids. CDR1 is SGDLS and CDR2 is YYNGEE in the germline V gene. This CDR3 is CASSVMGQGPDTQYF. The CDR3 DNA reads as TGTGCCAGCAGCGTAATGGGACAGGGGCCAGATACGCAGTATTTT.

The chain employs TRBV14 and TRBJ1-2; 8 positions match TRBD1. Germline V gene sequence: CDR1 SGHDN, CDR2 FVKESK. The CDR3 is 16 amino acids. Losses at the gene ends were 1 base for V and 3 bases for J; bases not matched to a gene: 7. Here the CDR3 DNA reads TGTGCCAGCAGCCAAGTTAGGACAGGGTTGGACTATGGCTACACCTTC. Translated, it gives CASSQVRTGLDYGYTF.

This clone appeared a few times. V usage is TRBV18 and J usage is TRBJ2-3; TRBD2 agrees at 9 bases. Germline V gene data show CDR1 as KGHSH and CDR2 as LQKENI. J lost 1 base, V lost 2 bases, and 7 bases had no gene match. This CDR3 region has 17 residues. The CDR3 region is CASSPKRGLAGTDTQYF. The CDR3, as DNA: TGTGCCAGCTCACCAAAGAGGGGACTAGCAGGCACAGATACGCAGTATTTT.

In its sample, this clone was seen once. The rearrangement links TRBV10-1 to TRBJ2-1; a weak D match, TRBD2 (6 bases). CDR3 size: 16 residues. Germline assignment: CDR1 WNHNN and CDR2 SYGVQD (reference sequence). The germline V and J ends were trimmed by 0 bases and 5 bases, with 14 bases remaining between them. CDR3 coding DNA: TGCGCCAGCAGTGAGTCGTGGCGGAGGGGAAACAATGAGCAGTTCTTC. Translating gives CASSESWRRGNNEQFF.

In this sample, this clone turned up once. The chain uses TRBV4-1 and TRBJ1-1; 8 bases are shared with TRBD1. V lost 0 bases, J lost 5 bases, and 2 bases stayed unmatched. This CDR3 region has 14 residues. Germline V lookup: CDR1 MGHRA, CDR2 YSYEKL. CDR3 loop: CASSQDRQGTEAFF. The CDR3 DNA is TGCGCCAGCAGCCAAGATCGACAGGGGACTGAAGCTTTCTTT.

The table lists this clone with a few counts. V and J are TRBV5-1 and TRBJ2-6; 7 bases map to TRBD1. The CDR3 loop spans 15 amino acids. Germline V gene lookup returns CDR1 SGHRS and CDR2 YFSETQ. The J segment lost 2 bases and the V segment lost 3 bases, leaving 2 bases of the junction unmatched. CDR3 nucleotides: TGCGCCAGCAGCTCAGGGGGTGCTGGGGCCAACGTCCTGACTTTC. This sequence encodes CASSSGGAGANVLTF.